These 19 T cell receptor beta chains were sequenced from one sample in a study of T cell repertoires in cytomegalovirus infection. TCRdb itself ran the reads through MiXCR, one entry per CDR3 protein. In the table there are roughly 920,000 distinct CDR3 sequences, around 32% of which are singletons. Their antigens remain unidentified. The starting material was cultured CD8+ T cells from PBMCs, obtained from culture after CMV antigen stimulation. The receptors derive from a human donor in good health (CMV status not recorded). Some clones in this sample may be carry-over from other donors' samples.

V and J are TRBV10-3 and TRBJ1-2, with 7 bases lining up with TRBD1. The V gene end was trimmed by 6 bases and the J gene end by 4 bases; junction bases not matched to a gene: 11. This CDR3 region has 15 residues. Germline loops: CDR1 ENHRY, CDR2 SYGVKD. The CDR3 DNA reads TGTGCCATCAGGGTGGCGACAGGGCCTAGCTATGGCTACACCTTC. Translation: CAIRVATGPSYGYTF.

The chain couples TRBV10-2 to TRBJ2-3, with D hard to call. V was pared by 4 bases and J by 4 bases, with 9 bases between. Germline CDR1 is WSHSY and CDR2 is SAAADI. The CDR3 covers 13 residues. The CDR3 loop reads CASSGSKPDTQYF. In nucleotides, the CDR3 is TGCGCCAGCAGTGGTTCTAAACCAGATACGCAGTATTTT.

In DNA, the CDR3 is TGTGCCAGCAGTGAAGAGGGACTTTATCAGACCCAGTACTTC. This translates into CASSEEGLYQTQYF. V gene TRBV25-1 combines with J gene TRBJ2-5, with a possible D match to TRBD2 (6 bases). The V gene's germline CDR1 is MGHDK and CDR2 SYGVNS. V was clipped by 2 bases and J by 6 bases, with 13 bases between them. This CDR3 has 14 amino acids.

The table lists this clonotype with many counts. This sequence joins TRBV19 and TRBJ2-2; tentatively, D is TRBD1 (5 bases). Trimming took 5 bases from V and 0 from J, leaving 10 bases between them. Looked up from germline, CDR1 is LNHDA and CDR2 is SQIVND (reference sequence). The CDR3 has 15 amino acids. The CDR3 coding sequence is TGTGCCAGTAGTTCGCCCAGGGCGAACACCGGGGAGCTGTTTTTT. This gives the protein CASSSPRANTGELFF.

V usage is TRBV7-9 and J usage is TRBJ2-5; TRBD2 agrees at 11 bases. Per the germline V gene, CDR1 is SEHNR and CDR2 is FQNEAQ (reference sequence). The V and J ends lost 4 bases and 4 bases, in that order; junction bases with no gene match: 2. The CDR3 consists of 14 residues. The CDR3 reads CASSSSGGIETQYF. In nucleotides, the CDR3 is TGTGCCAGCAGCTCTAGCGGGGGGATAGAGACCCAGTACTTC.

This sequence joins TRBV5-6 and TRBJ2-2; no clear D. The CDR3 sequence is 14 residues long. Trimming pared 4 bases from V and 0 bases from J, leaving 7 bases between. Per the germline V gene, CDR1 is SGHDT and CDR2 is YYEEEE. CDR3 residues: CASSGNTNTGELFF. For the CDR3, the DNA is TGTGCCAGCAGCGGGAACACGAACACCGGGGAGCTGTTTTTT.

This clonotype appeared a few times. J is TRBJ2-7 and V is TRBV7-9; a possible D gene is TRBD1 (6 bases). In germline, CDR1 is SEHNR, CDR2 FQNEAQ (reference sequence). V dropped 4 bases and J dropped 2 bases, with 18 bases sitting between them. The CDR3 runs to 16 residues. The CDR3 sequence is CASSSTGLYPTYEQYF. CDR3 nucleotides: TGTGCCAGCAGCTCAACAGGGCTCTATCCAACCTACGAGCAGTACTTC.

In DNA, the CDR3 is TGTGCCAGCAGTTCCTCGAACAGGGGGCGTTCTGAAGCTTTCTTT. Residues: CASSSSNRGRSEAFF. The rearrangement uses TRBV6-6 and TRBJ1-1, with TRBD1 identical over 9 bases. CDR1 is MNHNY and CDR2 is SVGAGI in the germline V gene (reference sequence). The CDR3 is made up of 15 amino acids. V dropped 4 bases and J dropped 6; count of bases not matched to a gene: 9.

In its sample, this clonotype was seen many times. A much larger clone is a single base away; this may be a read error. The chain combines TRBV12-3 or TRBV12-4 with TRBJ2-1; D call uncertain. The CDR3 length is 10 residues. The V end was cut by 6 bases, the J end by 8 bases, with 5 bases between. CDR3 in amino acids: CASSLHEQFF. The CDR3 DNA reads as TGTGCCAGCAGCTTACATGAGCAGTTCTTC.

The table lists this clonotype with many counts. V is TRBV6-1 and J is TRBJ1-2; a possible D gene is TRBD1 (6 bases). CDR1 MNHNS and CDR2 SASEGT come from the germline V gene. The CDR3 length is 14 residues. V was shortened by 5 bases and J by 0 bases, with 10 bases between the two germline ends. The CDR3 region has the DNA TGTGCCAGCAGTCGGACAGCCTCTAACTATGGCTACACCTTC. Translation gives CASSRTASNYGYTF.

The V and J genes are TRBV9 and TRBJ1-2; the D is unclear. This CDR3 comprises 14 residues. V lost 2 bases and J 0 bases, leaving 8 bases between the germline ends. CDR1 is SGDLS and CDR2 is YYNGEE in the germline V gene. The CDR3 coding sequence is TGTGCCAGCAGCGTGACGGGCACTAACTATGGCTACACCTTC. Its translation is CASSVTGTNYGYTF. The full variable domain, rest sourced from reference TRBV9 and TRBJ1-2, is DSGVTQTPKHLITATGQRVTLRCSPRSGDLSVYWYQQSLDQGLQFLIQYYNGEERAKGNILERFSAQQFPDLHSELNLSSLELGDSALYFCASSVTGTNYGYTFGSGTRLTVV.

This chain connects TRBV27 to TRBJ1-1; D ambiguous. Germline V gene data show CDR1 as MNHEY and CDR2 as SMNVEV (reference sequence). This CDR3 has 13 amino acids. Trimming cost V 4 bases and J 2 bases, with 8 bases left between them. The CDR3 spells CASSSTPNTEAFF. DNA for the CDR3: TGTGCCAGCAGTTCCACCCCAAACACTGAAGCTTTCTTT.

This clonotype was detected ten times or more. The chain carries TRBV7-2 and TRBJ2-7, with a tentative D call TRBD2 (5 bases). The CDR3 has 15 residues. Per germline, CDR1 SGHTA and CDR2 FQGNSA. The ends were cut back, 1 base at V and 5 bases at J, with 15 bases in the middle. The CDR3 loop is CASSLELVPEDEQYV. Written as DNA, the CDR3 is TGTGCCAGCAGCTTAGAACTGGTTCCGGAGGACGAGCAGTACGTC.

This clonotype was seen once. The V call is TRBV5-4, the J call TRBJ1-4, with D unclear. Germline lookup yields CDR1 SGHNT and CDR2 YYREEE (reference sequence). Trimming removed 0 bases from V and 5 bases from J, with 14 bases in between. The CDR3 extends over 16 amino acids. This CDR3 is CASSLDSDGSNEKLFF. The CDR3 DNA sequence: TGTGCCAGCAGCTTGGATAGTGACGGATCCAATGAAAAACTGTTTTTT.

The CDR3 DNA is TGTGCCAGCAGCCCACAGGGGCTGTCCAATGAGCAGTTCTTC. Its translation: CASSPQGLSNEQFF. The chain joins TRBV5-4 to TRBJ2-1; 7 bases fit TRBD1. CDR1 and CDR2 from the germline V gene are SGHNT and YYREEE (reference sequence). The CDR3 length is 14 residues. The V gene end was trimmed by 4 bases and the J gene end by 6 bases; junction bases not matched to a gene: 7.

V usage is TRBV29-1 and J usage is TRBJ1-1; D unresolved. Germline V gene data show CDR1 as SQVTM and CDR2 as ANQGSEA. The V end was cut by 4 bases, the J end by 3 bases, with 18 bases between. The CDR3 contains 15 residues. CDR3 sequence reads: CSVGALGSRHTEAFF. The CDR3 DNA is TGCAGCGTTGGGGCGTTGGGCAGCCGACACACTGAAGCTTTCTTT.

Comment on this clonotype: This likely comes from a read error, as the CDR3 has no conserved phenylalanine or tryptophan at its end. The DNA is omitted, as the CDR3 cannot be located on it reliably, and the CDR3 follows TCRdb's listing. The CDR3 protein is CASRGGGAEVGV. The chain is built from TRBV27 and TRBJ2-1; the DNA was not compared with TRBD1, the D call given in the table. Germline CDR1 reads MNHEY; CDR2 reads SMNVEV (reference sequence). Both ends counted, the CDR3 spans 12 residues.

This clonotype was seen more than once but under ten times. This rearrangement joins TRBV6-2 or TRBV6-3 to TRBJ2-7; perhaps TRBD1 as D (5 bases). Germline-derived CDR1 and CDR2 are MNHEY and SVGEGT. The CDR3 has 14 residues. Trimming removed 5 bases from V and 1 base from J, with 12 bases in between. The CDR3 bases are TGTGCCAGCAGTCAAGGGGCGGAATCCTACGAGCAGTACTTC. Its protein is CASSQGAESYEQYF.

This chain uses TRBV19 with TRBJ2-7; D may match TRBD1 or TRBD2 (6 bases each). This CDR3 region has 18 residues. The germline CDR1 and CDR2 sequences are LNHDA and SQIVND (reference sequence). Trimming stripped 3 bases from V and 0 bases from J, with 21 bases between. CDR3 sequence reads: CASSMGWSGDTDSYEQYF. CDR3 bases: TGTGCCAGTAGTATGGGGTGGTCGGGGGACACAGACTCCTACGAGCAGTACTTC.